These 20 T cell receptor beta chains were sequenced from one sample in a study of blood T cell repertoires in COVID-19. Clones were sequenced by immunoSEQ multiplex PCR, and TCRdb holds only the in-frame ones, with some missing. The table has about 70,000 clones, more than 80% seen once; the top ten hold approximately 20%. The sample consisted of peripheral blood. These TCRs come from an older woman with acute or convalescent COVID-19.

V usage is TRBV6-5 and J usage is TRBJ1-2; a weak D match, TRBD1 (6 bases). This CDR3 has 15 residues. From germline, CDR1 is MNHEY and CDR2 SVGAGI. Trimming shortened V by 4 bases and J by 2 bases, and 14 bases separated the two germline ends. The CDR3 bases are TGTGCCAGCAGTTTCCTCATGACAGGAAACTATGGCTACACCTTC. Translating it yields CASSFLMTGNYGYTF.

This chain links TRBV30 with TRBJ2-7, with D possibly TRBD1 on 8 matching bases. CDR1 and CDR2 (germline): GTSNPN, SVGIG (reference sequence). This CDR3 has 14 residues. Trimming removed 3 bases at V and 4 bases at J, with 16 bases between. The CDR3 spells CAWRQGARGYEQYF. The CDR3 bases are TGTGCCTGGAGGCAGGGGGCGCGGGGGTACGAGCAGTACTTC.

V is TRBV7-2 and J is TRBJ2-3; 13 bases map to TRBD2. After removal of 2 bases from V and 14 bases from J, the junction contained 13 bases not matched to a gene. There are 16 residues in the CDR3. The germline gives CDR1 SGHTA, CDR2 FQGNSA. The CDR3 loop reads CASSLSFGLAGARLYF. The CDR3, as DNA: TGTGCCAGCAGCTTAAGTTTTGGACTAGCGGGAGCGAGGTTGTATTTT.

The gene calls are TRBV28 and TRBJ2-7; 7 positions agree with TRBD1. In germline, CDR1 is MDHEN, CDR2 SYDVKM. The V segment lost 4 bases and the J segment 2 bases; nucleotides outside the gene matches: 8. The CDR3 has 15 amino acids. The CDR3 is CASSSGGQATYEQYF. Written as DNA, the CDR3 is TGTGCCAGCAGTTCAGGAGGACAGGCTACCTACGAGCAGTACTTC.

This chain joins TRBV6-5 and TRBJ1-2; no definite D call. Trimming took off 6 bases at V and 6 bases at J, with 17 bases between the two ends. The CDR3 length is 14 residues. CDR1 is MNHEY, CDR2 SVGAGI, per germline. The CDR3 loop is CASRSLVFPNGYTF. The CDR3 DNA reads TGTGCCAGCAGATCACTGGTCTTCCCCAATGGCTACACCTTC.

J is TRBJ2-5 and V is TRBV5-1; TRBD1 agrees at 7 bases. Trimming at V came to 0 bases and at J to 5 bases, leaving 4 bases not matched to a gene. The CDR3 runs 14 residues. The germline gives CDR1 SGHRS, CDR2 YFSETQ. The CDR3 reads CASSLGSRGETQYF. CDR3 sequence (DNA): TGCGCCAGCAGCTTGGGATCCAGGGGGGAGACCCAGTACTTC.

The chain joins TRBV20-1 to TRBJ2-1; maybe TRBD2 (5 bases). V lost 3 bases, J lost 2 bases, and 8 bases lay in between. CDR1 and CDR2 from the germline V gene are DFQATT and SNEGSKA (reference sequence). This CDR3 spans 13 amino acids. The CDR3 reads CSASETTYNEQFF. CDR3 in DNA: TGCAGTGCTAGTGAGACTACCTACAATGAGCAGTTCTTC.

The CDR3 DNA reads TGCGCCAGCAGCCAAGATTCCGGCGGGAGGGCCCTCCATGAGCAGTTCTTC. This sequence encodes CASSQDSGGRALHEQFF. The chain links TRBV4-1 to TRBJ2-1; the match to TRBD2 covers 9 bases. The J segment lost 8 bases and the V segment lost 0 bases, leaving 11 bases of the junction unmatched. Germline loops: CDR1 MGHRA, CDR2 YSYEKL. There are 17 residues in the CDR3.

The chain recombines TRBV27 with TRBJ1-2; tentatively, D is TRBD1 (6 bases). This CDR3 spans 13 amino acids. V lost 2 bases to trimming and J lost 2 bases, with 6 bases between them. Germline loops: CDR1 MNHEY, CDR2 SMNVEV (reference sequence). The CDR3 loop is CASSLTGNYGYTF. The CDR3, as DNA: TGTGCCAGCAGTTTAACAGGGAACTATGGCTACACCTTC.

CDR3 loop: CASSDSSGGRGGSPLHF. The CDR3 coding sequence is TGTGCCAGCAGTGACTCGAGCGGGGGACGGGGAGGTTCACCCCTCCACTTT. The chain is built from TRBV6-4 and TRBJ1-6; D might be TRBD1 (5 bases). The CDR3 runs to 17 residues. Germline V gene data show CDR1 as MRHNA and CDR2 as SNTAGT. V lost 0 bases and J 9 bases, leaving 18 bases between the germline ends.

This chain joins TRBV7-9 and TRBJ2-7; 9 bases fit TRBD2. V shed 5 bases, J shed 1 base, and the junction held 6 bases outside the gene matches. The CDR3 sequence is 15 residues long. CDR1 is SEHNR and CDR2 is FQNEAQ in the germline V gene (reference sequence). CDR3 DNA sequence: TGTGCCAGCAGCCTCCTGACTAGCGGATCCTACGAGCAGTACTTC. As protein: CASSLLTSGSYEQYF.

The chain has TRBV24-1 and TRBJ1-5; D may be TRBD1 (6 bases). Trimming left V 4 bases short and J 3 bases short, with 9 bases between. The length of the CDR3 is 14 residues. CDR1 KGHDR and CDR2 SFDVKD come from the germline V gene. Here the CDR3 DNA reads TGTGCCACCAGTGACTGGGACATCAATCAGCCCCAGCATTTT. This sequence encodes CATSDWDINQPQHF.

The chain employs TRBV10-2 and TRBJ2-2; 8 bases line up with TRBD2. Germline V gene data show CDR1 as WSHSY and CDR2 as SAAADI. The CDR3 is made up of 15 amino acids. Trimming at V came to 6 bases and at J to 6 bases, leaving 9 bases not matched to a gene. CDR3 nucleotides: TGCGCCAGCAGCTTTAGCGGGAAAGGAGCCGGGGAGCTGTTTTTT. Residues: CASSFSGKGAGELFF.

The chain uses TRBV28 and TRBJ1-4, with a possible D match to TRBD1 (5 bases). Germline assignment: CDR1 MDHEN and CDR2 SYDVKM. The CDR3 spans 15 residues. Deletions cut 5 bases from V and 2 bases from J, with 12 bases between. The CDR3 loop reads CASSLGGTTNEKLFF. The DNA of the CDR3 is TGTGCCAGCAGTCTCGGAGGGACCACTAATGAAAAACTGTTTTTT.

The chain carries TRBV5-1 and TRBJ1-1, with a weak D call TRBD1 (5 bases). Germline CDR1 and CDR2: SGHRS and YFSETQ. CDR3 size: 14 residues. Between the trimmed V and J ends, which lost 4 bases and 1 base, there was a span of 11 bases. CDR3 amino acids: CASSQTGQNTEAFF. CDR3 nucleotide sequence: TGCGCCAGCAGCCAAACCGGACAGAACACTGAAGCTTTCTTT. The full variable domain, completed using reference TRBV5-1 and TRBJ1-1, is KAGVTQTPRYLIKTRGQQVTLSCSPISGHRSVSWYQQTPGQGLQFLFEYFSETQRNKGNFPGRFSGRQFSNSRSEMNVSTLELGDSALYLCASSQTGQNTEAFFGQGTRLTVV.

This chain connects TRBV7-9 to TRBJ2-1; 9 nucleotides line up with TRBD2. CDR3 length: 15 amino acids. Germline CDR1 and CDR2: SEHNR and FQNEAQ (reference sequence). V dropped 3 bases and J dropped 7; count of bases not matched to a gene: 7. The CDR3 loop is CASSLGTSFANEQFF. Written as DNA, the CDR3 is TGTGCCAGCAGCTTGGGGACTAGCTTTGCAAATGAGCAGTTCTTC. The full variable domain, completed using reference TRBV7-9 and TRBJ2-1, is DTGVSQNPRHKITKRGQNVTFRCDPISEHNRLYWYRQTLGQGPEFLTYFQNEAQLEKSRLLSDRFSAERPKGSFSTLEIQRTEQGDSAMYLCASSLGTSFANEQFFGPGTRLTVL.

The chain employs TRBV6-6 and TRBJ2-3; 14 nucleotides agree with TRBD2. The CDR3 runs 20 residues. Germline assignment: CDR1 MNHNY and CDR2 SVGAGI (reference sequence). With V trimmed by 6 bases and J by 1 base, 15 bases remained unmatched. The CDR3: CASSKAPGTSGSSGTDTQYF. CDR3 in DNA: TGTGCCAGCAGCAAGGCCCCCGGGACTAGCGGGAGCAGCGGCACAGATACGCAGTATTTT.

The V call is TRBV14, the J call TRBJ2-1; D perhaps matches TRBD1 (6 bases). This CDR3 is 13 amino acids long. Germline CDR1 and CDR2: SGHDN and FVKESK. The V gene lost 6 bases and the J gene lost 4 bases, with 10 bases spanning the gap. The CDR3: CASSYRVYNEQFF. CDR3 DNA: TGTGCCAGCAGTTACAGGGTTTACAATGAGCAGTTCTTC. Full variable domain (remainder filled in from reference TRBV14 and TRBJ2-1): EAGVTQFPSHSVIEKGQTVTLRCDPISGHDNLYWYRRVMGKEIKFLLHFVKESKQDESGMPNNRFLAERTGGTYSTLKVQPAELEDSGVYFCASSYRVYNEQFFGPGTRLTVL.

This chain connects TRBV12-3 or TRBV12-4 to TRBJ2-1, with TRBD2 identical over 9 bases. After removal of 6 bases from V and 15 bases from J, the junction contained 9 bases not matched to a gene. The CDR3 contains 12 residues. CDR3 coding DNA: TGTGCCAGCAGCCCTCGGCGGGAGGGCGGGTTCTTC. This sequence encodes CASSPRREGGFF.

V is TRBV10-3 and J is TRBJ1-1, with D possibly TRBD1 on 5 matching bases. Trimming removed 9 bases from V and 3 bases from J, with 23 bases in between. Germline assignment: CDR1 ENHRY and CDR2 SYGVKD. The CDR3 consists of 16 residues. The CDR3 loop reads CAMAGNEVADDTEAFF. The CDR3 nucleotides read TGTGCCATGGCAGGGAATGAGGTTGCGGATGACACTGAAGCTTTCTTT.